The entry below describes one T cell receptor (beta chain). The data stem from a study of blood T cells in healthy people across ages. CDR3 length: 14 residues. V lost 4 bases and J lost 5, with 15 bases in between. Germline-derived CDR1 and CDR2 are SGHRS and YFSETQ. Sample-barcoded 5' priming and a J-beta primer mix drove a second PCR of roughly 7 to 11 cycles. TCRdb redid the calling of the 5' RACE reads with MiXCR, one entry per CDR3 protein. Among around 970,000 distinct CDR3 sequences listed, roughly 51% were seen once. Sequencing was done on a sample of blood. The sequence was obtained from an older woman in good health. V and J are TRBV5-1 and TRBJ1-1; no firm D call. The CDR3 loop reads CASSPAGVITEAFF. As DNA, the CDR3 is TGCGCCAGCAGCCCGGCCGGGGTGATTACTGAAGCTTTCTTT.